Detailed here is one TCR beta chain. RNA, at about 0.45 to 1 ug, was reverse transcribed with random hexamers. It was immunoSEQ multiplex PCR that amplified TCR beta CDR3 across 54 Vbeta and 13 Jbeta. MiXCR, run by TCRdb on the immunoSEQ multiplex PCR reads, gives a single entry per CDR3 protein. Of 120,000 or so distinct CDR3 sequences listed, around 96% are singletons. The data were taken from a study of CD8 T cells in Susac syndrome. The overall study: The Susac syndrome patients were therapy-naive, on corticosteroids, or on intravenous immunoglobulin alone at blood draw.

In blood CD8+ and CD4+ T cells, TCR beta underwent sequencing. Susac syndrome patients met recently defined diagnostic criteria for definite or probable disease. Trimming stripped 4 bases from V and 6 bases from J, with 18 bases between. This CDR3 contains 16 residues. Germline V CDR1 and CDR2: LGHNA, YNFKEQ. The source material was CD8+ T cells from PBMCs. The origin of this receptor is a human donor with Susac syndrome. The rearrangement joins TRBV4-2 to TRBJ1-4; maybe TRBD1 (5 bases). The CDR3 here is CASSPHSRVGDEKLFF. Here the CDR3 DNA reads TGTGCCAGCAGCCCCCACTCCAGGGTGGGGGATGAAAAACTGTTTTTT.